Described below is a single T cell receptor beta chain sequence and its context. RNA was extracted with the RNeasy kit, and a quantity of roughly 0.5 to 1 ug was reverse transcribed using random hexamers. Amplification of the TCR beta CDR3 was carried out by immunoSEQ multiplex PCR, which spanned a total of 54 Vbeta and 13 Jbeta segments. TCRdb used MiXCR to reprocess the immunoSEQ multiplex PCR reads, holding one entry per CDR3 protein. The sample has some 150,000 distinct CDR3 sequences, about 95% seen once. The CDR3 loop spans 15 amino acids. Germline V CDR1 and CDR2: SGDLS, YYNGEE. V lost 4 bases and J lost 6, with 17 bases in between. Those who served as multiple sclerosis controls were treatment-naive patients with stable or active relapsing-remitting disease. Isolation of CD8+ and CD4+ T cells was performed negatively, whereas enrichment of TEMRA cells was done by FACS. The entry originates in a study of CD8 T cells in Susac syndrome.

The receptor comes from a human donor with multiple sclerosis. The source material was CD8+ T cells from PBMCs. The V call is TRBV9, the J call TRBJ2-1, with D maybe TRBD1 (6 bases). The CDR3 sequence is CASSSPGQNFNEQFF. The CDR3 DNA is TGTGCCAGCAGCTCCCCGGGACAAAATTTCAATGAGCAGTTCTTC.